A single sample is the source of the 24 T cell receptor beta chains below, sequenced in a study of control samples from healthy donors and cancer patients. Measured with immunoSEQ multiplex PCR; TCRdb has only the in-frame clones, and not every one. The data show about 110,000 clones, with around 89% seen just once and approximately 15% held by the top ten. Sequenced sample: blood. The receptors stem from a woman in her 50s in good health.

The V call is TRBV10-1, the J call TRBJ2-3, with 10 bases lining up with TRBD2. J lost 1 base, V lost 4 bases, and 11 bases had no gene match. The germline V gene encodes CDR1 WNHNN and CDR2 SYGVQD (reference sequence). The CDR3 sequence is 18 residues long. Here the CDR3 reads CASSGGRASGGGTDTQYF. The CDR3 region has the DNA TGCGCCAGCAGTGGCGGTCGGGCGAGCGGGGGGGGCACAGATACGCAGTATTTT.

The rearrangement links TRBV5-1 to TRBJ1-5; D is possibly TRBD1 (5 bases). Germline CDR1 is SGHRS and CDR2 is YFSETQ. The CDR3 spans 15 residues. Trimming pared 2 bases from V and 2 bases from J, leaving 11 bases between. CDR3 sequence (DNA): TGCGCCAGCAGCTTATCAGGGAATGGCAATCAGCCCCAGCATTTT. Translating it yields CASSLSGNGNQPQHF.

This clone showed up just once. The gene calls are TRBV7-2 and TRBJ1-4; 7 bases are a match to TRBD1. Germline CDR1 reads SGHTA; CDR2 reads FQGNSA. Trimming at V came to 5 bases and at J to 4 bases, leaving 4 bases not matched to a gene. The CDR3 sequence is 14 residues long. CDR3 nucleotides: TGTGCCAGCAGCCATGGGGACAGTAATGAAAAACTGTTTTTT. This translates into CASSHGDSNEKLFF. The complete variable domain, with remaining parts taken from reference TRBV7-2 and TRBJ1-4, reads GAGVSQSPSNKVTEKGKDVELRCDPISGHTALYWYRQSLGQGLEFLIYFQGNSAPDKSGLPSDRFSAERTGGSVSTLTIQRTQQEDSAVYLCASSHGDSNEKLFFGSGTQLSVL.

This clone appeared a single time. The V gene is TRBV7-9, the J gene TRBJ2-5, with D possibly matching TRBD1 (6 bases). Between the trimmed V and J ends, which lost 3 bases and 0 bases, there was a span of 11 bases. Germline-derived CDR1 and CDR2 are SEHNR and FQNEAQ (reference sequence). The CDR3 runs 15 residues. The CDR3 DNA reads TGTGCCAGCAGCTTTACGGGACACTACCAAGAGACCCAGTACTTC. Its translation: CASSFTGHYQETQYF.

The chain couples TRBV7-9 to TRBJ1-2; possibly TRBD1 for D (5 bases). The CDR3 is made up of 14 amino acids. Germline CDR1 is SEHNR and CDR2 is FQNEAQ (reference sequence). Trimming shortened V by 4 bases and J by 4 bases, and 13 bases separated the two germline ends. For the CDR3, the DNA is TGTGCCAGCAGCTCCTGGGACCAACGCTATGGCTACACCTTC. Residues: CASSSWDQRYGYTF.

The chain links TRBV11-2 to TRBJ1-1, with D unclear. From germline, CDR1 is SGHAT and CDR2 FQNNGV. Trimming cost V 4 bases and J 1 base, with 10 bases left between them. The CDR3 has 14 residues. DNA of the CDR3: TGTGCCAGCAGCTCGATGGGTGGGAACACTGAAGCTTTCTTT. This sequence encodes CASSSMGGNTEAFF.

The chain employs TRBV19 and TRBJ2-1; 7 bases map to TRBD2. V gave up 7 bases and J gave up 8 bases; unmatched junction bases: 26. Germline V CDR1 and CDR2: LNHDA, SQIVND (reference sequence). The CDR3 length is 19 residues. In DNA form, the CDR3 reads TGTGCCAGTACCTCCATACGGACTAGTCAATGGGGTTTCGTCTATGAGCAGTTCTTC. It encodes CASTSIRTSQWGFVYEQFF.

The sample holds one count of this clone. V is TRBV9 and J is TRBJ2-7, with 7 bases matching TRBD1. The V segment lost 2 bases and the J segment 6 bases; nucleotides outside the gene matches: 8. The CDR3 runs 14 residues. CDR1 is SGDLS, CDR2 YYNGEE, per germline. CDR3 sequence (DNA): TGTGCCAGCAGCGTCCGCGAGACAGGGACCGAGCAGTACTTC. Protein: CASSVRETGTEQYF.

This clone was found a few times. CDR3 DNA: TGCGCCAGCAGCCAGGAGGTGTTTATGGAACAACTCAGAAACATTCAGTACTTC. Amino acid sequence: CASSQEVFMEQLRNIQYF. The chain joins TRBV4-1 to TRBJ2-4; D is perhaps TRBD2 (5 bases). The CDR3 contains 18 residues. Trimming took 3 bases from V and 6 from J, leaving 24 bases between them. Germline loops: CDR1 MGHRA, CDR2 YSYEKL.

The chain combines TRBV30 with TRBJ2-3, with 7 bases aligning to TRBD2. Trimming cost V 4 bases and J 3 bases; bases outside gene matches: 13. This CDR3 has 16 residues. Germline V gives CDR1 GTSNPN, CDR2 SVGIG (reference sequence). CDR3 region: CAWNTGWEGWTDTQYF. Written as DNA, the CDR3 is TGTGCCTGGAACACAGGTTGGGAGGGCTGGACAGATACGCAGTATTTT.

J is TRBJ1-5 and V is TRBV29-1; TRBD1 is a possible D gene (5 bases). The V end lost 4 bases, the J end lost 8 bases, and 15 bases lay between the germline ends. The CDR3 contains 13 residues. CDR1 and CDR2 (germline): SQVTM, ANQGSEA. CDR3 DNA sequence: TGCAGCGTTGCCAGGGCGAGGGGAAAGCCCCAGCATTTT. It codes for CSVARARGKPQHF.

The chain employs TRBV30 and TRBJ1-1; no firm D call. The CDR3 sequence is 13 residues long. V was clipped by 4 bases and J by 4 bases, with 13 bases between them. CDR1 is GTSNPN and CDR2 is SVGIG in the germline V gene (reference sequence). The CDR3 loop reads CAWTIWRPTEAFF. The CDR3 DNA is TGTGCCTGGACTATTTGGAGACCCACTGAAGCTTTCTTT.

This clone was recorded only once. The rearrangement joins TRBV2 to TRBJ2-1, with D perhaps matching TRBD1 (6 bases). Trimming pared 4 bases from V and 3 bases from J, leaving 10 bases between. The CDR3 is made up of 14 amino acids. Germline CDR1 reads SNHLY; CDR2 reads FYNNEI. The CDR3 DNA sequence: TGTGCCAGCAGTGCACAGGGCGTCTACAATGAGCAGTTCTTC. Translated: CASSAQGVYNEQFF.

This sequence joins TRBV19 and TRBJ1-4; 8 bases are a match to TRBD1. V shed 3 bases, J shed 9 bases, and the junction held 6 bases outside the gene matches. This CDR3 contains 14 residues. Germline V gives CDR1 LNHDA, CDR2 SQIVND (reference sequence). This CDR3 is CASSMGGQGQKLFF. The CDR3 DNA follows: TGTGCCAGTAGTATGGGCGGACAGGGACAAAAACTGTTTTTT.

The genes are TRBV19 and TRBJ1-1; possible D gene TRBD1, 5 bases. V was trimmed by 2 bases and J by 0 bases, leaving 13 bases between them. CDR1 LNHDA and CDR2 SQIVND come from the germline V gene (reference sequence). There are 16 residues in the CDR3. CDR3 DNA: TGTGCCAGTAGTATACGCCTACAGGATTTGAACACTGAAGCTTTCTTT. It translates to CASSIRLQDLNTEAFF.

The chain couples TRBV6-6 to TRBJ2-2, with D perhaps matching TRBD2 (5 bases). The CDR3 covers 13 residues. The germline CDR1 and CDR2 sequences are MNHNY and SVGAGI (reference sequence). Trimming cost V 6 bases and J 3 bases, with 8 bases left between them. CDR3 protein: CASSPGYTGELFF. As DNA, the CDR3 is TGTGCCAGCAGCCCGGGGTACACCGGGGAGCTGTTTTTT.

This chain uses TRBV12-3 or TRBV12-4 with TRBJ1-1; unclear D gene. CDR3 length: 13 residues. V shed 2 bases and J shed 2 bases, with 6 bases lying between them. Here the CDR3 reads CASSLRRNTEAFF. The CDR3 DNA follows: TGTGCCAGCAGTTTAAGGAGAAACACTGAAGCTTTCTTT.

This clone came up once. The rearrangement uses TRBV6-5 and TRBJ2-1; D gene ambiguous. V lost 9 bases and J lost 8, with 20 bases in between. The CDR3 sequence is 14 residues long. Germline CDR1 reads MNHEY; CDR2 reads SVGAGI. The CDR3 reads CASAIGDLGHEQFF. The CDR3 DNA reads TGTGCCAGTGCCATTGGGGATCTCGGTCATGAGCAGTTCTTC.

This sequence joins TRBV7-9 and TRBJ1-1; D ambiguous. V gave up 1 base and J gave up 8 bases, with 8 bases separating them. Germline V gives CDR1 SEHNR, CDR2 FQNEAQ (reference sequence). The CDR3 runs 12 residues. The DNA of the CDR3 is TGTGCCAGCAGCTTAGATCAGAGGGAAGCTTTCTTT. This translates into CASSLDQREAFF.

There are a few counts of this clone. V and J are TRBV27 and TRBJ2-7; D is possibly TRBD1 or TRBD2 (5 bases each). Looked up from germline, CDR1 is MNHEY and CDR2 is SMNVEV (reference sequence). Trimming removed 2 bases from V and 2 bases from J, with 10 bases in between. CDR3 length: 14 amino acids. CDR3 DNA: TGTGCCAGCAGTTTAGGGGACGGAGCCTACGAGCAGTACTTC. Its translation is CASSLGDGAYEQYF.

This chain uses TRBV7-9 with TRBJ2-5, with TRBD1 identical over 8 bases. The CDR3 consists of 16 residues. Germline V lookup: CDR1 SEHNR, CDR2 FQNEAQ (reference sequence). J gave up 2 bases and V 5 bases, and 10 bases lay outside the gene matches. This CDR3 reads CASSLASGTGQETQYF. The CDR3 coding sequence is TGTGCCAGCAGCCTGGCTTCCGGGACAGGTCAAGAGACCCAGTACTTC.

This chain uses TRBV12-3 or TRBV12-4 with TRBJ2-4, with D hard to call. Trimming removed 1 base from V and 3 bases from J, with 1 base in between. The CDR3 loop spans 12 amino acids. The CDR3 coding sequence is TGTGCCAGCAGTTTAGTCAAAAACATTCAGTACTTC. Residues: CASSLVKNIQYF.

The chain employs TRBV11-1 and TRBJ1-1; D is uncertain. V shed 6 bases and J shed 1 base, with 12 bases lying between them. There are 14 residues in the CDR3. CDR1 and CDR2 (germline): SGHAT, FQDESV (reference sequence). The DNA of the CDR3 is TGTGCCAGCAGGGCCCCCGGAGAGAACACTGAAGCTTTCTTT. It is translated as CASRAPGENTEAFF.

CDR3 in amino acids: CASSYSPGVDGYTF. CDR3 nucleotides: TGTGCCAGCAGTTACTCACCCGGGGTGGATGGCTACACCTTC. The V gene is TRBV6-5, the J gene TRBJ1-2; D remains ambiguous. V was pared by 0 bases and J by 6 bases, with 11 bases between. The CDR3 loop spans 14 amino acids. The V gene's germline CDR1 is MNHEY and CDR2 SVGAGI.